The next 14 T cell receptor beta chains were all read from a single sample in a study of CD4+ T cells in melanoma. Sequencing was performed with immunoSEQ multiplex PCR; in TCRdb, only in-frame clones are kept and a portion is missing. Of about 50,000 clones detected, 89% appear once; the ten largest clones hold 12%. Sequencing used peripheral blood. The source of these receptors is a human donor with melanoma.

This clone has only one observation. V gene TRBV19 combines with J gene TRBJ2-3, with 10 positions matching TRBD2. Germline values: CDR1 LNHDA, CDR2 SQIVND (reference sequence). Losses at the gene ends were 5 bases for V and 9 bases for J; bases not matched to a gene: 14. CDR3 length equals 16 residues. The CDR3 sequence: CASSPDLAGARETQYF. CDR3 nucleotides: TGTGCCAGTAGTCCCGACCTAGCGGGGGCACGAGAAACGCAGTATTTT.

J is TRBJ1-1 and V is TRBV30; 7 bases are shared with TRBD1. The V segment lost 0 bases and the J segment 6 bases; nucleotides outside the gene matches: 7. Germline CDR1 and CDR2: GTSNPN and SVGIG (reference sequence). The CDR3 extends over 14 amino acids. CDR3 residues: CAWSVVRGVSEAFF. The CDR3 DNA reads TGTGCCTGGAGTGTAGTCAGGGGGGTTTCTGAAGCTTTCTTT. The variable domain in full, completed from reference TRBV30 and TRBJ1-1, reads SQTIHQWPATLVQPVGSPLSLECTVEGTSNPNLYWYRQAAGRGLQLLFYSVGIGQISSEVPQNLSASRPQDRQFILSSKKLLLSDSGFYLCAWSVVRGVSEAFFGQGTRLTVV.

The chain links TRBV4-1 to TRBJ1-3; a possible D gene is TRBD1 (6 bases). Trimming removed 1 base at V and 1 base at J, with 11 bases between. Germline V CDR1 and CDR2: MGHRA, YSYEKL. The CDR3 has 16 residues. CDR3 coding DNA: TGCGCCAGCAGCCAAGGAAGGGGGGGGTCTGGAAACACCATATATTTT. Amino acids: CASSQGRGGSGNTIYF.

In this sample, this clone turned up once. CDR3 nucleotide sequence: TGTGCCAGCTCACCACGGGGGCAGGGGGACTACGAGCAGTACTTC. Translation: CASSPRGQGDYEQYF. V usage is TRBV18 and J usage is TRBJ2-7; TRBD1 aligns across 7 bases. Germline CDR1 reads KGHSH; CDR2 reads LQKENI. The CDR3 length is 15 residues. The ends lost 1 base at V and 3 bases at J; junction bases unmatched: 6.

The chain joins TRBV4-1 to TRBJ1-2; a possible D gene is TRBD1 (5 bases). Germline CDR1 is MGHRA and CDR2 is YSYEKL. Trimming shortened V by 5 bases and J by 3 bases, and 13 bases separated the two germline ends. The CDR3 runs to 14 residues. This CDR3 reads CASSDFRADYGYTF. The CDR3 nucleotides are TGCGCCAGCAGCGATTTCAGGGCGGACTATGGCTACACCTTC.

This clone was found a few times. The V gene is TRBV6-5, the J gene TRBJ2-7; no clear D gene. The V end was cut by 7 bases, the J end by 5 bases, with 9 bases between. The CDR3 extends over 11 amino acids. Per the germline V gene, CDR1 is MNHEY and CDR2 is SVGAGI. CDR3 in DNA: TGTGCCAGCATCAACGGCCACGAGCAGTACTTC. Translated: CASINGHEQYF.

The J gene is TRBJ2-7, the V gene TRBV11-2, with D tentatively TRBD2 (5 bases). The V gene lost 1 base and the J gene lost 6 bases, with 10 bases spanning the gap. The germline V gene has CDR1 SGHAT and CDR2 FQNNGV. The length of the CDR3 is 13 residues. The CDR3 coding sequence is TGTGCCAGCAGCTTAGCGCAGAGGGCCGAGCAGTACTTC. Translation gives CASSLAQRAEQYF.

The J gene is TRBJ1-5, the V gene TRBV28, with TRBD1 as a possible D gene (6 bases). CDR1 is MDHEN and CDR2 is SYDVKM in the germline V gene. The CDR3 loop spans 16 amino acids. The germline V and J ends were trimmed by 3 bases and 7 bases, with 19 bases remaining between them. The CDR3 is CASSFRGGAWAQPQHF. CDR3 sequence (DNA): TGTGCCAGCAGTTTCCGGGGGGGGGCGTGGGCCCAGCCCCAGCATTTT.

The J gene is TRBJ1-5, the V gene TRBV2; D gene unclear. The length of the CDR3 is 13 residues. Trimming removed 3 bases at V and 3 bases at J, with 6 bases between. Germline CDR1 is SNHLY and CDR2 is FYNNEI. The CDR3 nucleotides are TGTGCCAGCAGTGATACATACAATCAGCCCCAGCATTTT. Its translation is CASSDTYNQPQHF.

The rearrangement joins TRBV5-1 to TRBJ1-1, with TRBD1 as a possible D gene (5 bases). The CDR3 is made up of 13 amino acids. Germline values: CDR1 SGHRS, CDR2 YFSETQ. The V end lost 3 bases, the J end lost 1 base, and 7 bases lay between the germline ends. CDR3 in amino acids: CASSYGTNTEAFF. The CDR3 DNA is TGCGCCAGCAGCTATGGGACGAACACTGAAGCTTTCTTT.

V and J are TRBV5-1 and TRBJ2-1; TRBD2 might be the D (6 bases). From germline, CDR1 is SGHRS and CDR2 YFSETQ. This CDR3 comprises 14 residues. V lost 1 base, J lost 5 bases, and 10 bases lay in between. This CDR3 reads CASSLTSWDNEQFF. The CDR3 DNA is TGCGCCAGCAGCTTGACTAGCTGGGACAATGAGCAGTTCTTC.

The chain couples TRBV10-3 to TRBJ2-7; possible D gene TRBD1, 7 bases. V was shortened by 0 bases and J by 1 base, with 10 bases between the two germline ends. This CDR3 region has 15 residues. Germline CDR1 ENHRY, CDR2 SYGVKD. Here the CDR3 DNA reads TGTGCCATCAGTGAGTCGTCAGGGGGGTCCTACGAGCAGTACTTC. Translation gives CAISESSGGSYEQYF.

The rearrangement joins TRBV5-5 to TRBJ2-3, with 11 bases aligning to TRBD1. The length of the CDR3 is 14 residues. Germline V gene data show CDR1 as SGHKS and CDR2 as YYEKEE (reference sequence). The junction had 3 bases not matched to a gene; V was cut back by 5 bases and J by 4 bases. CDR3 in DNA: TGTGCCAGCAGGGACAGGGGGCTATCAGATACGCAGTATTTT. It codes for CASRDRGLSDTQYF.

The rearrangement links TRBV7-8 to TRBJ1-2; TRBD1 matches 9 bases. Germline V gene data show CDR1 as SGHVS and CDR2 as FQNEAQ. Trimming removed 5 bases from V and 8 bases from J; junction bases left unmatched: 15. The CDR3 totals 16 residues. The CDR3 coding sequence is TGTGCCAGCAGCCCCGGGACAGGGTATACGTCTAGGGGCTACACCTTC. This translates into CASSPGTGYTSRGYTF. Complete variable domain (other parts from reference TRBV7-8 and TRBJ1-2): GAGVSQSPRYKVAKRGQDVALRCDPISGHVSLFWYQQALGQGPEFLTYFQNEAQLDKSGLPSDRFFAERPEGSVSTLKIQRTQQEDSAVYLCASSPGTGYTSRGYTFGSGTRLTVV.